This passage covers 14 T cell receptor beta chains from one sample sequenced in a study of T cells in Graves' hyperthyroidism and ophthalmopathy. RNA transcripts provided the source from which TCR beta CDR3 regions were amplified. HTBI primers were used for first-round RT-PCR of the TCR CDR3. MiXCR, run by TCRdb on the multiplex PCR reads, gives a single entry per CDR3 protein. Among 340,000 or so distinct CDR3 sequences, 18% were seen once, and the ten largest hold under 55%. Sequencing used blood. These receptors were collected from a woman between 45 and 65 years old with Graves' hyperthyroidism.

This clonotype was seen only a few times. This chain joins TRBV5-1 and TRBJ2-7; either TRBD1 or TRBD2 may supply D (5 bases each). This CDR3 contains 13 residues. Trimming cost V 3 bases and J 7 bases, with 14 bases left between them. Germline loops: CDR1 SGHRS, CDR2 YFSETQ. This chain's CDR3 is CASSSGDLLEQYF. The CDR3 region has the DNA TGCGCCAGCAGCTCCGGGGACCTTTTAGAGCAGTACTTC.

This clonotype was detected a few times. The genes are TRBV6-1 and TRBJ2-3, with D possibly being TRBD2 (5 bases). Germline V gene sequence: CDR1 MNHNS, CDR2 SASEGT. V lost 11 bases and J lost 5, with 14 bases in between. This CDR3 is built from 12 residues. CDR3: CASGSRVDTQYF. In DNA form, the CDR3 reads TGTGCCTCGGGGAGTAGGGTAGATACGCAGTATTTT.

Worth noting for this clonotype: This may be a read error: a much more frequent sequence differs by one nucleotide. This rearrangement joins TRBV2 to TRBJ2-7; no reliable D call. Germline CDR1 is SNHLY and CDR2 is FYNNEI. Trimming left V 4 bases short and J 7 bases short, with 8 bases between. There are 11 residues in the CDR3. CDR3 nucleotide sequence: TGTGCCAGCAGTGGCCTTAATGAGCAGTACTTC. Residues: CASSGLNEQYF.

J is TRBJ2-1 and V is TRBV5-6; D is possibly TRBD2 (5 bases). V was trimmed by 0 bases and J by 8 bases, leaving 9 bases between them. CDR1 is SGHDT, CDR2 YYEEEE, per germline. This CDR3 is built from 13 residues. The DNA of the CDR3 is TGTGCCAGCAGCTTGGGGCGGGTACATGAGCAGTTCTTC. Translated: CASSLGRVHEQFF. The full variable domain, with the rest looked up from reference TRBV5-6 and TRBJ2-1, is DAGVTQSPTHLIKTRGQQVTLRCSPKSGHDTVSWYQQALGQGPQFIFQYYEEEERQRGNFPDRFSGHQFPNYSSELNVNALLLGDSALYLCASSLGRVHEQFFGPGTRLTVL.

A few counts support this clonotype. The J gene is TRBJ1-4, the V gene TRBV2; 7 nucleotides match TRBD1. The ends lost 9 bases at V and 4 bases at J; junction bases unmatched: 5. Per germline, CDR1 SNHLY and CDR2 FYNNEI. The CDR3 has 13 residues. The CDR3 DNA sequence: TGTGCCAGTACAGGGGATGGTAATGAAAAACTGTTTTTT. Translating gives CASTGDGNEKLFF.

The table lists this clonotype with many counts. This rearrangement joins TRBV5-8 to TRBJ1-5; D is possibly TRBD1 (6 bases). The CDR3 spans 15 residues. V lost 4 bases, J lost 0 bases, and 11 bases lay in between. Germline V gene lookup returns CDR1 SGHTS and CDR2 YDEGEE. CDR3 residues: CASSPTGNSNQPQHF. CDR3 DNA sequence: TGTGCCAGCAGCCCAACAGGGAATAGCAATCAGCCCCAGCATTTT.

This clonotype was seen a handful of times. This sequence joins TRBV5-1 and TRBJ1-3; unclear D gene. V lost 4 bases, J lost 0 bases, and 11 bases lay in between. This CDR3 is 15 amino acids long. The germline V gene has CDR1 SGHRS and CDR2 YFSETQ. Written as DNA, the CDR3 is TGCGCCAGCAGCGTTGGCGGGATCTCTGGAAACACCATATATTTT. It codes for CASSVGGISGNTIYF.

This rearrangement joins TRBV2 to TRBJ2-5; D may be TRBD1 or TRBD2 (5 bases each). Germline CDR1 SNHLY, CDR2 FYNNEI. This CDR3 has 12 amino acids. The V and J ends lost 7 bases and 5 bases respectively, with 11 bases between them. As DNA, the CDR3 is TGTGCCAGCACAACAGAGGGGGAGACCCAGTACTTC. This gives the protein CASTTEGETQYF.

A few counts support this clonotype. The chain joins TRBV12-5 to TRBJ2-3, with D possibly matching TRBD2 (6 bases). Germline CDR1 LGHNT, CDR2 FRNRAP. The CDR3 sequence is 13 residues long. V was clipped by 1 base and J by 5 bases, with 7 bases between them. The CDR3 DNA reads TGTGCTAGTGGTTTGGCTAGCGTAGATACGCAGTATTTT. The encoded protein is CASGLASVDTQYF.

The sample holds a few counts of this clonotype. The V gene is TRBV20-1, the J gene TRBJ2-7; TRBD2 matches at 15 bases. V gave up 3 bases and J gave up 2 bases; unmatched junction bases: 2. The CDR3 consists of 15 residues. The germline V gene encodes CDR1 DFQATT and CDR2 SNEGSKA (reference sequence). This chain's CDR3 is CSARGTSGRTYEQYF. CDR3 DNA: TGCAGTGCTAGGGGGACTAGCGGGAGGACCTACGAGCAGTACTTC.

The V gene is TRBV7-9, the J gene TRBJ2-3; a possible D gene is TRBD1 (6 bases). The CDR3 spans 13 residues. Trimming shortened V by 5 bases and J by 6 bases, and 12 bases separated the two germline ends. CDR1 SEHNR and CDR2 FQNEAQ come from the germline V gene (reference sequence). The CDR3 region is CASSINREDTQYF. In DNA, the CDR3 is TGTGCCAGCAGCATAAACAGGGAGGATACGCAGTATTTT.

The J gene is TRBJ1-1, the V gene TRBV6-1; TRBD1 aligns across 9 bases. Germline V gene sequence: CDR1 MNHNS, CDR2 SASEGT. The CDR3 is 17 residues long. V was clipped by 6 bases and J by 1 base; unmatched bases: 12. The CDR3 bases are TGTGCCAGCAGACGCGGGACAGGGAATCGTGCGAACACTGAAGCTTTCTTT. Translation gives CASRRGTGNRANTEAFF.

This clonotype was picked up many times. The chain employs TRBV28 and TRBJ2-7, with D possibly TRBD1 on 6 matching bases. Trimming cost V 6 bases and J 6 bases, with 12 bases left between them. Germline V gene sequence: CDR1 MDHEN, CDR2 SYDVKM. The CDR3 is made up of 12 amino acids. The CDR3: CASSTGLGEQYF. The CDR3, as DNA: TGTGCCAGCAGCACAGGGTTAGGCGAGCAGTACTTC.

The chain couples TRBV6-5 to TRBJ1-2; D gene ambiguous. The length of the CDR3 is 15 residues. CDR1 MNHEY and CDR2 SVGAGI come from the germline V gene. Deletions cut 0 bases from V and 4 bases from J, with 12 bases between. CDR3 loop: CASSYSDPTSYGYTF. The CDR3 region has the DNA TGTGCCAGCAGTTACTCCGACCCTACCAGCTATGGCTACACCTTC.